This T cell receptor beta chain was identified in a study of Ad26.COV2.S vaccination and SARS-CoV-2 variants. Across the study: The donor participated in the COV1001 trial, in its Ad26.COV2.S arm.

With V trimmed by 5 bases and J by 1 base, 8 bases remained unmatched. Germline-derived CDR1 and CDR2 are GTSNPN and SVGIG (reference sequence). This CDR3 is 16 amino acids long. Libraries were prepared by immunoSEQ multiplex PCR; TCRdb keeps only in-frame clonotypes and omits some of them. The sample holds 360,000 or so clones, approximately 90% seen once. Noted treatment: approximately 18 received Ad26.COV2.S at low or high dose, single or two shots; 5 received placebo; per-sample allocation not given. Samples were taken on day 63 after the first vaccine or placebo injection. Whoever gave the sample was an adult aged 18-55 years in Boston. Expressing Wuhan-strain SARS-CoV-2 spike, an Ad26 vector served as the vaccine.

The rearrangement joins TRBV30 to TRBJ2-6; TRBD1 agrees at 7 bases. The source material was peripheral blood, sampled in a trial of Ad26.COV2.S vaccine versus placebo. This clonotype originated in a person aged 18 to 59 who received the Ad26.COV2.S COVID-19 vaccine or a placebo. CDR3 sequence (DNA): TGTGCCTGGGATGGTCCGACAGGGTCTGGGGCCAACGTCCTGACTTTC. Protein product: CAWDGPTGSGANVLTF.